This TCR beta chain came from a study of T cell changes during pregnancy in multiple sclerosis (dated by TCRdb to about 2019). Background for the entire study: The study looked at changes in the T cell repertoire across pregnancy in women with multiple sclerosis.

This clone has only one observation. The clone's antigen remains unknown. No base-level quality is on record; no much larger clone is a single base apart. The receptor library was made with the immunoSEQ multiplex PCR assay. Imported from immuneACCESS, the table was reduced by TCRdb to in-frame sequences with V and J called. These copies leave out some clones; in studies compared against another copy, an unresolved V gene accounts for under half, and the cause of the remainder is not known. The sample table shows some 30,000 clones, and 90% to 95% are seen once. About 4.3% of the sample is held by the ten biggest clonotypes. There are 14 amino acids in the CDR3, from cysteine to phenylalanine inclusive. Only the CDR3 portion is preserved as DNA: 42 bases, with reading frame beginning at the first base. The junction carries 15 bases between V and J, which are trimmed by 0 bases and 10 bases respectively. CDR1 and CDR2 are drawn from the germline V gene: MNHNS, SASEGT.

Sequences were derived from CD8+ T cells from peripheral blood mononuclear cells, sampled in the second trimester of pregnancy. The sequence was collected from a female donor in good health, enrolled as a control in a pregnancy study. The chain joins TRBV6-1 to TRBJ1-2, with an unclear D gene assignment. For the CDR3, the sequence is CASSEALAGPLYTF. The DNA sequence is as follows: TGTGCCAGCAGTGAAGCGCTGGCAGGTCCCCTCTACACCTTC.